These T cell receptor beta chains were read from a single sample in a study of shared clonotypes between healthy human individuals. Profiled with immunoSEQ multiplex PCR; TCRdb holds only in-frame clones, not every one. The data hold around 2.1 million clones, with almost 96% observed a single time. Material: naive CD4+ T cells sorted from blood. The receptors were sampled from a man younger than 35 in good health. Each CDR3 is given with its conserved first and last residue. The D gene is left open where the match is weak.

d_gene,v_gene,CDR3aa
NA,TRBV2,CASSDSQPSTDTQYF
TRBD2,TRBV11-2,CASSPVTSGPYNEQFF
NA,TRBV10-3,CAISESTESYEQYF
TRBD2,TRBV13,CASSTRLGLVRNEQFF
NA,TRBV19,CASSIGGGPYGYTF
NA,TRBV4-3,CASSQEGPGLAQEQYF
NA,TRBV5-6,CASSFQALQETQYF
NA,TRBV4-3,CASSPHGTVSNEQFF
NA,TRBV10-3,CAISDAGGVGNTEAFF
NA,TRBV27,CASISWGRGQPQHF
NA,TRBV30,CAWSGQVLPVGGAQYF
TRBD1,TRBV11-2,CASSEDRVQPQHF
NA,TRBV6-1,CASTNSRSNQPQHF
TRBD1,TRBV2,CASSSQGIGTEAFF
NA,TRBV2,CANTAELNTEAFF
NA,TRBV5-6,CASSVGLGTDTQYF
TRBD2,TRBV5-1,CASSLAGLAGVETQYF
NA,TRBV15,CATSPRAASYNEQFF
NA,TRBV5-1,CASSLVQGSGYTF
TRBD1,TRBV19,CASSDTGGSNQPQHF
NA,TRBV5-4,CASSLSGTGETQYF
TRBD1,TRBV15,CATSREGQANYGYTF
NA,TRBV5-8,CASSFVWGSDNSPLHF
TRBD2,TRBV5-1,CASSFGEKTSVSYEQYF
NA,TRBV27,CASSLGQGYYGYTF